This record covers a single T cell receptor (beta chain). Its antigen is as yet unknown. Germline V CDR1 and CDR2: SGDLS, YYNGEE. V lost 1 base to trimming and J lost 4 bases, with 7 bases between them. The CDR3 totals 13 residues. Profiling relied on immunoSEQ multiplex PCR, and the TCRdb table lists in-frame clones only, not all of them. The sample lists tens of thousands of clones, around 76% occurring once. This specimen belongs to a study of CD4 T cells in relation to SARS-CoV-2 and coronaviruses. About the research overall: Shared crossreactive spike epitopes were mapped to their HLA restriction.

The unexposed donors gave CD4+ T cells in 2011-2018, prior to COVID-19. The cells were cultured for about ten days before CD4+ T cells were isolated. Specimen: CD4+ T cells from PBMCs, cultured in vitro. The receptor's source is a human donor in good health. This rearrangement joins TRBV9 to TRBJ2-3, with D uncertain. The CDR3: CASSVFVADTQYF. The CDR3 DNA follows: TGTGCCAGCAGCGTATTTGTGGCAGATACGCAGTATTTT. Combining the CDR3 with reference TRBV9 and TRBJ2-3 gives the whole variable domain DSGVTQTPKHLITATGQRVTLRCSPRSGDLSVYWYQQSLDQGLQFLIQYYNGEERAKGNILERFSAQQFPDLHSELNLSSLELGDSALYFCASSVFVADTQYFGPGTRLTVL.